This entry describes one T cell receptor (beta chain). The limits of the CDR3 on the DNA are not certain, so only TCRdb's listed CDR3 is given. The CDR3 adds up to 14 amino acids, both ends counted. The germline V gene has CDR1 MDHEN and CDR2 SYDVKM. Using immunoSEQ multiplex PCR, the repertoire was profiled, and TCRdb retains in-frame clones only, with some absent. This sample has around 100,000 clones; approximately 80% occur once, and the top ten carry over 10%. This specimen comes from a study of blood T cell repertoires in COVID-19. In the study overall: Acute and convalescent COVID-19 specimens originated in the United States, Italy and Spain.

The source is a man in his fifties with active or convalescent COVID-19. The sample consisted of peripheral blood. This chain joins TRBV28 and TRBJ2-1; TRBD2 was called by the table and not checked on the DNA. CDR3 amino acids: CASILGRERNEQFF.